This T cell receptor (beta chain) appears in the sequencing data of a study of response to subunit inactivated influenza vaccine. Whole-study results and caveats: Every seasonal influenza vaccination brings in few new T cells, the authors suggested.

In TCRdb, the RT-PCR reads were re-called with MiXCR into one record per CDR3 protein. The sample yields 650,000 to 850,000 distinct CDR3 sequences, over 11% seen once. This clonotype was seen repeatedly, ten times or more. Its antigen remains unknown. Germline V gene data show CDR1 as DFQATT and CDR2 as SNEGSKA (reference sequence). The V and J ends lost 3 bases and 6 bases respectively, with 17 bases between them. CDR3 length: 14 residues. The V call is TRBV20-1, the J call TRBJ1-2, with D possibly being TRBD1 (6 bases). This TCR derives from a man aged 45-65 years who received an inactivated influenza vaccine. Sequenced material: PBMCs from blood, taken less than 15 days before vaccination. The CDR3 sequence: CSAREEWGRDGYTF. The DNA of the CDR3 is TGCAGTGCTAGGGAGGAGTGGGGGCGCGATGGCTACACCTTC.